A single sample gave rise to the 27 T cell receptor beta chains below, sequenced in a study of T cell responses to AZD1222 COVID-19 vaccine (dated by TCRdb to 2020 to 2022). The library was made by the immunoSEQ multiplex PCR assay. TCRdb retrieved this table from immuneACCESS and kept in-frame rearrangements only. Not all clones are present; in checked studies, unresolved V genes account for under half, and no reason is known for the remainder. A total of some 160,000 clones appear in this sample, about 92% of them only once. Around 0.96% of the sample lies in the top ten. Interpreted using the paper, the time point label stands for: baseline before first vaccination. Sequencing used peripheral blood, obtained on day 0 of AZD1222 vaccination. Every receptor here comes from an adult in good health.

This chain connects TRBV16 to TRBJ2-1; 8 bases align to TRBD2. With V trimmed by 3 bases and J by 3 bases, 4 bases remained unmatched. The CDR3 runs to 15 residues. Germline loops: CDR1 KGHSY, CDR2 FQNENV. CDR3 sequence: CASSHGGAGYNEQFF. DNA of the CDR3: TGTGCCAGCAGCCACGGGGGGGCCGGCTACAATGAGCAGTTCTTC.

The chain is built from TRBV5-8 and TRBJ1-3; D not resolved. Deletions cut 1 base from V and 0 bases from J, with 14 bases between. CDR1 and CDR2 (germline): SGHTS, YDEGEE. The CDR3 runs to 17 residues. DNA for the CDR3: TGTGCCAGCAGCTTGACTTTGGTATCCCTCTCTGGAAACACCATATATTTT. This encodes CASSLTLVSLSGNTIYF. The full variable domain, with the rest looked up from reference TRBV5-8 and TRBJ1-3, is EAGVTQSPTHLIKTRGQQATLRCSPISGHTSVYWYQQALGLGLQFLLWYDEGEERNRGNFPPRFSGRQFPNYSSELNVNALELEDSALYLCASSLTLVSLSGNTIYFGEGSWLTVV.

The chain has TRBV7-9 and TRBJ2-2, with 7 positions matching TRBD2. The CDR3 extends over 13 amino acids. The ends lost 2 bases at V and 14 bases at J; junction bases unmatched: 8. Germline V gene lookup returns CDR1 SEHNR and CDR2 FQNEAQ (reference sequence). CDR3 sequence (DNA): TGTGCCAGCAGCTTACTTTGGGAGGGGCAACTGTTTTTT. Its protein is CASSLLWEGQLFF.

The chain employs TRBV7-8 and TRBJ2-2, with D possibly matching TRBD2 (6 bases). V lost 8 bases to trimming and J lost 1 base, with 14 bases between them. CDR3 length equals 15 residues. Germline V gene lookup returns CDR1 SGHVS and CDR2 FQNEAQ. The CDR3 spells CASGRQQMNTGELFF. The CDR3 DNA reads as TGTGCCAGCGGGAGGCAGCAAATGAACACCGGGGAGCTGTTTTTT. Looking up the rest from reference TRBV7-8 and TRBJ2-2 gives the full variable domain: GAGVSQSPRYKVAKRGQDVALRCDPISGHVSLFWYQQALGQGPEFLTYFQNEAQLDKSGLPSDRFFAERPEGSVSTLKIQRTQQEDSAVYLCASGRQQMNTGELFFGEGSRLTVL.

J is TRBJ1-1 and V is TRBV5-1, with D possibly matching TRBD1 (5 bases). Germline values: CDR1 SGHRS, CDR2 YFSETQ. V dropped 4 bases and J dropped 2 bases, with 12 bases sitting between them. This CDR3 is built from 14 residues. CDR3 in amino acids: CASSGGHLNTEAFF. In DNA, the CDR3 is TGCGCCAGCAGCGGAGGACATCTAAACACTGAAGCTTTCTTT.

This sequence joins TRBV5-1 and TRBJ1-2; D may be TRBD1 (5 bases). V was trimmed by 0 bases and J by 8 bases, leaving 17 bases between them. This CDR3 is 15 amino acids long. Germline V lookup: CDR1 SGHRS, CDR2 YFSETQ. Here the CDR3 DNA reads TGCGCCAGCAGCTTGGCCTCGGGGGGGTACGACGGCTACACCTTC. It yields the protein CASSLASGGYDGYTF.

This chain joins TRBV18 and TRBJ2-7; a possible D gene is TRBD2 (6 bases). V lost 2 bases to trimming and J lost 0 bases, with 14 bases between them. In germline, CDR1 is KGHSH, CDR2 LQKENI. This CDR3 comprises 16 residues. The chain's CDR3 is CASSPTGRGISYEQYF. For the CDR3, the DNA is TGTGCCAGCTCACCAACGGGACGGGGGATCTCCTACGAGCAGTACTTC.

The rearrangement links TRBV19 to TRBJ1-5; D may be TRBD1 (5 bases). Deletions cut 6 bases from V and 1 base from J, with 16 bases between. The CDR3 is 16 residues long. CDR1 and CDR2 (germline): LNHDA, SQIVND (reference sequence). The CDR3 nucleotides are TGTGCCAGTAGGCTATTTGCGGGGGAAAGCAATCAGCCCCAGCATTTT. Translated, it gives CASRLFAGESNQPQHF.

V usage is TRBV9 and J usage is TRBJ1-6; no clear D. The V and J ends lost 0 bases and 11 bases respectively, with 9 bases between them. The CDR3 consists of 13 residues. From germline, CDR1 is SGDLS and CDR2 YYNGEE. CDR3 protein: CASSVAGETPLHF. The CDR3, as DNA: TGTGCCAGCAGCGTAGCTGGAGAGACACCCCTCCACTTT.

The chain carries TRBV29-1 and TRBJ1-2, with D perhaps matching TRBD1 (6 bases). Trimming took 3 bases from V and 7 from J, leaving 12 bases between them. Germline V CDR1 and CDR2: SQVTM, ANQGSEA. The length of the CDR3 is 12 residues. Written as DNA, the CDR3 is TGCAGCGTTGATGTGGACAGCACTGGCTACACCTTC. Translating it yields CSVDVDSTGYTF.

This chain joins TRBV28 and TRBJ1-4; 7 bases fit TRBD1. Germline CDR1 and CDR2: MDHEN and SYDVKM. V shed 6 bases and J 8 bases; nucleotides not matched to a gene: 12. The CDR3 is 15 residues long. The CDR3 DNA sequence: TGTGCCAGCAGAACGGCTCCCAGGGGGATAGAAAAACTGTTTTTT. Protein product: CASRTAPRGIEKLFF.

This chain uses TRBV7-9 with TRBJ1-2; D is ambiguous. Germline assignment: CDR1 SEHNR and CDR2 FQNEAQ (reference sequence). CDR3 length equals 13 residues. Trimming shortened V by 2 bases and J by 2 bases, and 6 bases separated the two germline ends. The CDR3 reads CASSLPRNYGYTF. The CDR3 nucleotides read TGTGCCAGCAGCTTACCCAGAAACTATGGCTACACCTTC. Full variable domain (rest looked up from reference TRBV7-9 and TRBJ1-2): DTGVSQNPRHKITKRGQNVTFRCDPISEHNRLYWYRQTLGQGPEFLTYFQNEAQLEKSRLLSDRFSAERPKGSFSTLEIQRTEQGDSAMYLCASSLPRNYGYTFGSGTRLTVV.

This rearrangement joins TRBV7-2 to TRBJ1-1; 9 nucleotides align to TRBD1. Germline trimming cut 1 base from V and 4 bases from J; bases unmatched to any gene: 4. Germline CDR1 reads SGHTA; CDR2 reads FQGNSA. The CDR3 runs 15 residues. CDR3 sequence reads: CASSLGTGVGTEAFF. CDR3 coding DNA: TGTGCCAGCAGCTTAGGGACAGGGGTCGGCACTGAAGCTTTCTTT.

This chain joins TRBV6-1 and TRBJ1-5; possibly TRBD1 for D (6 bases). This CDR3 comprises 14 residues. Germline values: CDR1 MNHNS, CDR2 SASEGT. V was cut by 5 bases and J by 4 bases, with 12 bases left in between. The CDR3 coding sequence is TGTGCCAGCAGTCATGGACAGTCGAATCAGCCCCAGCATTTT. It codes for CASSHGQSNQPQHF.

V is TRBV7-9 and J is TRBJ1-1; D uncertain. This CDR3 comprises 12 residues. Germline lookup yields CDR1 SEHNR and CDR2 FQNEAQ (reference sequence). V lost 6 bases to trimming and J lost 2 bases, with 7 bases between them. This CDR3 reads CASRWSNTEAFF. CDR3 nucleotide sequence: TGTGCCAGCAGATGGAGCAACACTGAAGCTTTCTTT.

The genes are TRBV7-3 and TRBJ1-6; the D is unclear. V lost 0 bases and J 8 bases, leaving 8 bases between the germline ends. The germline gives CDR1 SGHTA, CDR2 FQGTGA. This CDR3 region has 14 residues. The CDR3 here is CASSLTPRDSPLHF. The CDR3 DNA follows: TGTGCCAGCAGCTTAACCCCCCGAGATTCACCCCTCCACTTT.

The rearrangement joins TRBV7-8 to TRBJ2-5; 10 bases are a match to TRBD1. Germline CDR1 SGHVS, CDR2 FQNEAQ. The CDR3 runs 17 residues. V was clipped by 1 base and J by 1 base; unmatched bases: 6. The CDR3 is CASSLVTRDRGQETQYF. The CDR3 DNA reads TGTGCCAGCAGCTTAGTTACTAGGGACAGGGGCCAAGAGACCCAGTACTTC.

The rearrangement joins TRBV7-8 to TRBJ1-3; no definite D call. The V gene's germline CDR1 is SGHVS and CDR2 FQNEAQ. V lost 3 bases and J lost 5, with 8 bases in between. This CDR3 region has 13 residues. The CDR3 sequence: CASSLDERNTIYF. As DNA, the CDR3 is TGTGCCAGCAGCTTGGATGAAAGAAACACCATATATTTT.

V gene TRBV15 combines with J gene TRBJ2-4, with D unclear. V lost 1 base, J lost 9 bases, and 7 bases lay in between. The CDR3 runs to 12 residues. The V gene's germline CDR1 is LNHNV and CDR2 YYDKDF (reference sequence). The CDR3 sequence is CATSRVDGIQYF. CDR3 sequence (DNA): TGTGCCACCAGCAGAGTGGATGGCATTCAGTACTTC.

V gene TRBV21-1 combines with J gene TRBJ1-6; the tabulated D call, TRBD1, remains unverified against the DNA. TRBV21-1 is noted as a pseudogene. This CDR3 is 12 amino acids long. For the CDR3, the DNA is TGTGCCAGCAGACAGGGTTTTTCACCCCTCCACTTT. Encoded protein: CASRQGFSPLHF.

The V and J genes are TRBV7-8 and TRBJ2-5, with 7 nucleotides matching TRBD2. CDR1 SGHVS and CDR2 FQNEAQ come from the germline V gene. Losses at the gene ends were 6 bases for V and 4 bases for J; bases not matched to a gene: 20. The CDR3 runs to 18 residues. CDR3 DNA: TGTGCCAGCAGTCCCGGTCGGGGCGGATTGACTAGCCCAGAGACCCAGTACTTC. Translation gives CASSPGRGGLTSPETQYF.

The J gene is TRBJ1-6, the V gene TRBV19; D gene uncertain. V dropped 5 bases and J dropped 0 bases, with 14 bases sitting between them. Germline V gives CDR1 LNHDA, CDR2 SQIVND (reference sequence). This CDR3 contains 17 residues. The CDR3 sequence: CASSLTGRDSYNSPLHF. The CDR3 DNA follows: TGTGCCAGTAGTTTAACCGGGCGAGACTCCTATAATTCACCCCTCCACTTT.

The gene calls are TRBV15 and TRBJ1-3, with no clear D. The CDR3 contains 16 residues. Trimming cost V 0 bases and J 0 bases, with 9 bases left between them. Per the germline V gene, CDR1 is LNHNV and CDR2 is YYDKDF (reference sequence). CDR3 DNA sequence: TGTGCCACCAGCAGAGATATTACATTCTCTGGAAACACCATATATTTT. This gives the protein CATSRDITFSGNTIYF.

The chain carries TRBV30 and TRBJ1-1; 7 bases align to TRBD1. Germline CDR1 is GTSNPN and CDR2 is SVGIG (reference sequence). The CDR3 runs 13 residues. The J segment lost 8 bases and the V segment lost 2 bases, leaving 8 bases of the junction unmatched. The CDR3 region is CAWSKGARVEAFF. The CDR3 nucleotides are TGTGCCTGGAGTAAGGGGGCAAGGGTCGAAGCTTTCTTT.

The chain couples TRBV29-1 to TRBJ1-2; tentative D call: TRBD1 (5 bases). Germline V gene lookup returns CDR1 SQVTM and CDR2 ANQGSEA. Deletions cut 5 bases from V and 7 bases from J, with 8 bases between. CDR3 length: 10 amino acids. The DNA for the CDR3 is TGCAGCGTTTCAGGGATTGGCTACACCTTC. Translating gives CSVSGIGYTF.

The rearrangement joins TRBV5-1 to TRBJ2-1; 9 bases are a match to TRBD2. This CDR3 comprises 21 residues. The germline V gene has CDR1 SGHRS and CDR2 YFSETQ. J lost 4 bases, V lost 3 bases, and 23 bases had no gene match. CDR3 coding DNA: TGCGCCAGCAGCTCCCGCCCTGGGAGCGGGGGGACCACTATAAAATACAATGAGCAGTTCTTC. Protein product: CASSSRPGSGGTTIKYNEQFF.

This sequence joins TRBV2 and TRBJ1-2; TRBD1 matches 8 bases. This CDR3 is built from 14 residues. Per the germline V gene, CDR1 is SNHLY and CDR2 is FYNNEI. V was pared by 8 bases and J by 7 bases, with 12 bases of the junction left unmatched. CDR3 protein: CASARYAGGSGYTF. The CDR3 nucleotides are TGTGCCAGCGCGAGGTATGCAGGGGGCAGTGGCTACACCTTC.